The next 15 T cell receptor beta chains were all read from a single sample in a study of blood T cell repertoires in COVID-19. TCRdb keeps only in-frame clones here, not all; method: immunoSEQ multiplex PCR. This table has around 230,000 clones, roughly 85% appearing once. The specimen sequenced was peripheral blood. Receptors originate from a middle-aged man with COVID-19, enrolled during active disease.

The chain recombines TRBV5-1 with TRBJ2-2; 9 bases are shared with TRBD1. CDR1 and CDR2 from the germline V gene are SGHRS and YFSETQ. There are 15 residues in the CDR3. J lost 8 bases, V lost 6 bases, and 11 bases had no gene match. This CDR3 is CASTSGTGRAGELFF. DNA for the CDR3: TGCGCCAGCACCTCCGGGACAGGGCGAGCGGGGGAGCTGTTTTTT.

The J gene is TRBJ2-7, the V gene TRBV6-5, with 9 bases identical to TRBD2. Germline V gene lookup returns CDR1 MNHEY and CDR2 SVGAGI. The J segment lost 2 bases and the V segment lost 5 bases, leaving 7 bases of the junction unmatched. The CDR3 has 15 residues. CDR3 DNA: TGTGCCAGCAGTAACCCAGCGGGGGGCGCCTACGAGCAGTACTTC. It is translated as CASSNPAGGAYEQYF.

The chain couples TRBV5-5 to TRBJ1-6; TRBD1 matches at 7 bases. The CDR3 covers 16 residues. With V trimmed by 0 bases and J by 5 bases, 5 bases remained unmatched. CDR1 and CDR2 (germline): SGHKS, YYEKEE (reference sequence). CDR3 sequence: CASSLATGRNNSPLHF. The CDR3 bases are TGTGCCAGCAGCTTGGCGACAGGGCGGAATAATTCACCCCTCCACTTT.

This clone showed up just a few times. The chain uses TRBV11-1 and TRBJ1-1; tentative D call: TRBD1 (5 bases). The CDR3 is made up of 14 amino acids. CDR1 is SGHAT and CDR2 is FQDESV in the germline V gene (reference sequence). V lost 0 bases and J 0 bases, leaving 5 bases between the germline ends. This chain's CDR3 is CASSLARVNTEAFF. The CDR3 coding sequence is TGTGCCAGCAGCTTAGCCAGGGTGAACACTGAAGCTTTCTTT.

This rearrangement joins TRBV7-2 to TRBJ2-5, with a weak D call TRBD2 (5 bases). Germline V CDR1 and CDR2: SGHTA, FQGNSA. With 5 bases removed from V and 1 base from J, the gap between germline ends came to 14 bases. The length of the CDR3 is 15 residues. The DNA of the CDR3 is TGTGCCAGCAGCCTAACAGCGGACCCCCAAGAGACCCAGTACTTC. Encoded protein: CASSLTADPQETQYF.

The chain is built from TRBV20-1 and TRBJ2-7, with a weak D call TRBD1 (5 bases). Germline values: CDR1 DFQATT, CDR2 SNEGSKA (reference sequence). The CDR3 loop spans 15 amino acids. V was shortened by 3 bases and J by 1 base, with 16 bases between the two germline ends. CDR3 sequence reads: CSASQGSSTSYEQYF. CDR3 nucleotide sequence: TGCAGTGCTAGTCAGGGAAGTTCGACATCCTACGAGCAGTACTTC.

This clone turned up a few times. This rearrangement joins TRBV28 to TRBJ2-2; D is uncertain. Germline values: CDR1 MDHEN, CDR2 SYDVKM. This CDR3 has 12 amino acids. Deletions cut 3 bases from V and 6 bases from J, with 5 bases between. CDR3 amino acids: CASSFGPGELFF. CDR3 bases: TGTGCCAGCAGTTTCGGTCCCGGGGAGCTGTTTTTT.

This clone was seen once. The chain uses TRBV3-1 (or the pseudogene TRBV3-2) and TRBJ2-7, with TRBD2 identical over 11 bases. The CDR3 covers 14 residues. J lost 2 bases, V lost 5 bases, and 2 bases had no gene match. Germline loops: CDR1 LGHDT, CDR2 YNNKEL (reference sequence). CDR3 region: CASSWTSGPYEQYF. The CDR3 nucleotides read TGTGCCAGCAGCTGGACTAGCGGGCCCTACGAGCAGTACTTC.

The CDR3 nucleotides are TGTGCCAGCAGCACGCGCCCAGGGGGGAATTCACCCCTCCACTTT. It yields the protein CASSTRPGGNSPLHF. This chain uses TRBV5-6 with TRBJ1-6, with 7 bases matching TRBD1. The germline CDR1 and CDR2 sequences are SGHDT and YYEEEE. J was trimmed by 7 bases and V by 4 bases; bases with no gene match: 8. The CDR3 contains 15 residues. Full variable domain (missing parts from reference TRBV5-6 and TRBJ1-6): DAGVTQSPTHLIKTRGQQVTLRCSPKSGHDTVSWYQQALGQGPQFIFQYYEEEERQRGNFPDRFSGHQFPNYSSELNVNALLLGDSALYLCASSTRPGGNSPLHFGNGTRLTVT.

The J gene is TRBJ2-7, the V gene TRBV27; 7 bases are a match to TRBD2. This CDR3 comprises 15 residues. Germline V CDR1 and CDR2: MNHEY, SMNVEV (reference sequence). The J segment lost 0 bases and the V segment lost 3 bases, leaving 5 bases of the junction unmatched. For the CDR3, the DNA is TGTGCCAGCAGTTTCCTGGCTAGCGGCTCCTACGAGCAGTACTTC. Encoded protein: CASSFLASGSYEQYF.

This chain links TRBV18 with TRBJ2-7, with TRBD2 matching 9 bases. Germline-derived CDR1 and CDR2 are KGHSH and LQKENI. The V gene end was trimmed by 3 bases and the J gene end by 2 bases; junction bases not matched to a gene: 8. The CDR3 has 16 amino acids. The CDR3 DNA is TGTGCCAGCTCACCCGTAGCGGGGGTTAGCCCCTACGAGCAGTACTTC. Amino acids: CASSPVAGVSPYEQYF.

The table lists this clone with a count of one. The chain employs TRBV6-2 or TRBV6-3 and TRBJ1-1; D remains unclear. V was clipped by 0 bases and J by 4 bases, with 12 bases between them. CDR1 is MNHEY and CDR2 is SVGEGT in the germline V gene. This CDR3 has 15 residues. The CDR3 protein is CASSYSAHASTEAFF. Written as DNA, the CDR3 is TGTGCCAGCAGTTACTCGGCACACGCAAGCACTGAAGCTTTCTTT.

The V gene is TRBV6-5, the J gene TRBJ2-7, with 10 bases matching TRBD1. This CDR3 has 16 amino acids. The germline V gene encodes CDR1 MNHEY and CDR2 SVGAGI. V was pared by 0 bases and J by 0 bases, with 2 bases of the junction left unmatched. The CDR3 sequence is CASSYSRTGGSYEQYF. The DNA of the CDR3 is TGTGCCAGCAGTTACTCAAGGACAGGGGGCTCCTACGAGCAGTACTTC.

The rearrangement links TRBV9 to TRBJ1-2; 8 nucleotides align to TRBD1. The CDR3 runs 14 residues. Per germline, CDR1 SGDLS and CDR2 YYNGEE. J gave up 4 bases and V 3 bases, and 5 bases lay outside the gene matches. CDR3 sequence reads: CASSAFGTGYGYTF. The CDR3 DNA reads TGTGCCAGCAGCGCTTTCGGGACAGGCTATGGCTACACCTTC.

V is TRBV5-6 and J is TRBJ2-7; D is perhaps TRBD2 (5 bases). Per germline, CDR1 SGHDT and CDR2 YYEEEE. The CDR3 totals 13 residues. Trimming cost V 1 base and J 4 bases, with 9 bases left between them. CDR3 nucleotide sequence: TGTGCCAGCAGCTTGTGGACTGGATACGAGCAGTACTTC. Residues: CASSLWTGYEQYF.